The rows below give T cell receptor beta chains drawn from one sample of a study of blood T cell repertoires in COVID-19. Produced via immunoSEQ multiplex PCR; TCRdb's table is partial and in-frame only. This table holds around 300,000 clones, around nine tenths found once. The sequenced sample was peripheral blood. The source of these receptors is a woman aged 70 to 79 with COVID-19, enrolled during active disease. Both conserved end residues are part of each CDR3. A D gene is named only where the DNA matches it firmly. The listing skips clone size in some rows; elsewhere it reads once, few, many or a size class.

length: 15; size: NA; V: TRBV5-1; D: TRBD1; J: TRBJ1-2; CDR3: CASSLALGDSSGYTF; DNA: TGCGCCAGCAGCTTGGCCCTGGGGGACAGCTCTGGCTACACCTTC
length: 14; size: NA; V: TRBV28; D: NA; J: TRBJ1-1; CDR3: CASTLGGLNTEAFF; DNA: TGTGCCAGCACCCTGGGAGGGCTGAACACTGAAGCTTTCTTT
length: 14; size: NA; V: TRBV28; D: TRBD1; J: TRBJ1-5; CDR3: CAGRDRGSNQPQHF; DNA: TGTGCCGGCCGGGACAGGGGAAGCAATCAGCCCCAGCATTTT
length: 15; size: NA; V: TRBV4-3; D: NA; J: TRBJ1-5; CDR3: CASSQDAQRDQPQHF; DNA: TGCGCCAGCAGCCAAGATGCCCAGAGGGATCAGCCCCAGCATTTT
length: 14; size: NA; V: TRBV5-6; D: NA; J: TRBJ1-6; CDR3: CASSLDRADSPLHF; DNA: TGTGCCAGCAGCTTGGACAGGGCGGATTCACCCCTCCACTTT
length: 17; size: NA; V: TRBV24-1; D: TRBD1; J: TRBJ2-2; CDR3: CATSDPTGDRGLGELFF; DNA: TGTGCCACCAGTGATCCCACCGGGGACAGGGGTTTAGGGGAGCTGTTTTTT
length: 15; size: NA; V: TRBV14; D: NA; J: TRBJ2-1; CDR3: CASSPREGGHNEQFF; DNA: TGTGCCAGCAGCCCAAGGGAGGGGGGCCACAATGAGCAGTTCTTC
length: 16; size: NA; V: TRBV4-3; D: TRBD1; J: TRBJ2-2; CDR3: CASSQGVGQGTGELFF; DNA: TGCGCCAGCAGCCAAGGGGTGGGACAGGGAACCGGGGAGCTGTTTTTT
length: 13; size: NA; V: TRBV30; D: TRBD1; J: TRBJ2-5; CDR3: CAWTRQGRETQYF; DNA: TGTGCCTGGACCCGACAGGGGCGGGAGACCCAGTACTTC
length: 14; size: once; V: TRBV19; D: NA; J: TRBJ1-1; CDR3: CASSGHAWNTEAFF; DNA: TGTGCCAGTAGTGGACACGCATGGAACACTGAAGCTTTCTTT
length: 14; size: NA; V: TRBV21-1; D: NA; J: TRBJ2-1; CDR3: CAPQRGAGGNEQFF; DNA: TGTGCCCCCCAGAGGGGGGCGGGAGGCAATGAGCAGTTCTTC
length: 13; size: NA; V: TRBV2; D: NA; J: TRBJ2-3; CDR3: CASWNRGTDTQYF; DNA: TGTGCCAGCTGGAACAGAGGCACAGATACGCAGTATTTT
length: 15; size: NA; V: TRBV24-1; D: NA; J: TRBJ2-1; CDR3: CATSGRQDSYNEQFF; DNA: TGTGCCACCAGTGGGAGGCAGGACAGCTACAATGAGCAGTTCTTC
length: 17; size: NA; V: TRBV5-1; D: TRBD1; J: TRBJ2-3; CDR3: CASSLAMRTGSTDTQYF; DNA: TGCGCCAGCAGCTTGGCCATGCGGACAGGGTCCACAGATACGCAGTATTTT
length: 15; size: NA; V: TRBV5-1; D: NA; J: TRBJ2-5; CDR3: CASSLAGRGQETQYF; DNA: TGCGCCAGCAGCTTGGCCGGACGGGGGCAAGAGACCCAGTACTTC
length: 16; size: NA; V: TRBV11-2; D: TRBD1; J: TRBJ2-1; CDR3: CASSLRQGASYNEQFF; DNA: TGTGCCAGCAGCTTACGACAGGGGGCCAGCTACAATGAGCAGTTCTTC
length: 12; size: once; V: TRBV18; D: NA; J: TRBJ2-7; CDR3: CASSFEGYEQYF; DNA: TGTGCCAGCTCATTCGAGGGCTACGAGCAGTACTTC
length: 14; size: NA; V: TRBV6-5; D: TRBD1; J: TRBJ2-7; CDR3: CASSQGAGSYEQYF; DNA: TGTGCCAGCAGCCAGGGGGCAGGCTCCTACGAGCAGTACTTC
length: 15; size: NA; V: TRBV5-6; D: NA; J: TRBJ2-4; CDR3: CASSSWGQAKNIQYF; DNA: TGTGCCAGCAGCAGTTGGGGGCAGGCCAAAAACATTCAGTACTTC
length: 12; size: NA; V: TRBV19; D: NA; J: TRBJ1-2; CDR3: CASRAGENGYTF; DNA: TGTGCCAGTAGGGCGGGTGAAAATGGCTACACCTTC
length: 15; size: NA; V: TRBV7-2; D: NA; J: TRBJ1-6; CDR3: CASSLTGGNYSPLHF; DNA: TGTGCCAGCAGCCTCACCGGGGGTAATTATTCACCCCTCCACTTT
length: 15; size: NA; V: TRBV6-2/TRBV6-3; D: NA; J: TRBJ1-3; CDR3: CASSHLSSGGNTIYF; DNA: TGTGCCAGCAGCCACCTCAGCTCAGGCGGAAACACCATATATTTT
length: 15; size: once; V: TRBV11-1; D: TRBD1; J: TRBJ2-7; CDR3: CASSSPQQGQNEQYF; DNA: TGTGCCAGCAGCTCACCGCAGCAGGGACAGAACGAGCAGTACTTC
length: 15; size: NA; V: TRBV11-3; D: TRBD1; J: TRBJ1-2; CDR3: CASSWDRDPLGGYTF; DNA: TGTGCCAGCAGCTGGGACAGGGACCCGCTCGGGGGCTACACCTTC
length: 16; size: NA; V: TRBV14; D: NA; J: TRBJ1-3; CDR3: CASSPAGSHSGNTIYF; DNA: TGTGCCAGCAGCCCGGCCGGGTCCCACTCTGGAAACACCATATATTTT
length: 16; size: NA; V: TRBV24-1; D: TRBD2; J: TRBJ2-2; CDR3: CATSGPTSGNTGELFF; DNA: TGTGCCACCAGTGGACCCACTAGCGGGAACACCGGGGAGCTGTTTTTT
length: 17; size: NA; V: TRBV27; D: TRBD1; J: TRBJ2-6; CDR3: CASHSGQGAAGANVLTF; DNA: TGTGCCAGCCATTCGGGACAGGGGGCGGCGGGGGCCAACGTCCTGACTTTC
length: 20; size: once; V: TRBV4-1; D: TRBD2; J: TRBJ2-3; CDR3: CASSHEISGGATLSTDTQYF; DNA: TGCGCCAGCAGCCATGAGATTAGCGGGGGGGCGACTTTAAGCACAGATACGCAGTATTTT
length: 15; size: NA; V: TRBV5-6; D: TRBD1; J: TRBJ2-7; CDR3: CASSREGQGYYEQYF; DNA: TGTGCCAGCAGCAGAGAGGGACAGGGGTACTACGAGCAGTACTTC
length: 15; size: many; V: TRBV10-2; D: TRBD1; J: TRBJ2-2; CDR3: CAARFGTGDTGELFF; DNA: TGCGCCGCGCGTTTTGGGACAGGGGACACCGGGGAGCTGTTTTTT
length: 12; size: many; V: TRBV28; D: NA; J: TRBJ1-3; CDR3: CASSFLGNTIYF; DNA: TGTGCCAGCAGTTTCCTAGGAAACACCATATATTTT
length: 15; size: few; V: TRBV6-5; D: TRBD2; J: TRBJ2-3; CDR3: CASRRGLAGGDTQYF; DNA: TGTGCCAGCAGGCGAGGACTAGCGGGGGGAGATACGCAGTATTTT
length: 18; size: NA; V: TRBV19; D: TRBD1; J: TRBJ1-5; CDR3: CASSIGQGPFRGNQPQHF; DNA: TGTGCCAGTAGTATAGGACAGGGACCCTTTAGGGGCAATCAGCCCCAGCATTTT
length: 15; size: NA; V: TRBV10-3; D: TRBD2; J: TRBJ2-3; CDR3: CATGLGLAGADTQYF; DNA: TGTGCCACGGGACTGGGGCTAGCGGGGGCAGATACGCAGTATTTT
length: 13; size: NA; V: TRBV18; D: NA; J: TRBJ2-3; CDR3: CASSPLISDTQYF; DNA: TGTGCCAGCTCACCACTCATTTCAGATACGCAGTATTTT